This entry lists 16 T cell receptor beta chains sequenced from one sample in a study of CD8+ T cells in alopecia areata. TCR sequencing used cDNA made by reverse transcription of extracted RNA. TCRdb's table, derived via immunoSEQ multiplex PCR, lists solely in-frame clones and lacks some. The sample records approximately 150,000 clones, about 51% being singletons. Sample: CD4+ T cells sorted from blood, taken at week 0. Source of these receptors: a human donor with alopecia areata.

This chain uses TRBV27 with TRBJ1-4, with D maybe TRBD1 (6 bases). In germline, CDR1 is MNHEY, CDR2 SMNVEV (reference sequence). The CDR3 is 11 amino acids. The V gene lost 8 bases and the J gene lost 8 bases, with 9 bases spanning the gap. The CDR3, as DNA: TGTGCCAGCGGGACACTCGAAAAACTGTTTTTT. Translating gives CASGTLEKLFF. Full variable domain (missing parts from reference TRBV27 and TRBJ1-4): EAQVTQNPRYLITVTGKKLTVTCSQNMNHEYMSWYRQDPGLGLRQIYYSMNVEVTDKGDVPEGYKVSRKEKRNFPLILESPSPNQTSLYFCASGTLEKLFFGSGTQLSVL.

This clone was observed a handful of times. The rearrangement uses TRBV29-1 and TRBJ2-1; TRBD1 is a possible D gene (6 bases). CDR1 is SQVTM and CDR2 is ANQGSEA in the germline V gene. The V end lost 6 bases, the J end lost 5 bases, and 14 bases lay between the germline ends. The CDR3 covers 13 residues. The CDR3 loop reads CSVDRLGDNEQFF. Here the CDR3 DNA reads TGCAGCGTCGACAGGTTAGGTGACAATGAGCAGTTCTTC.

V is TRBV25-1 and J is TRBJ1-1; possible D gene TRBD1, 6 bases. This CDR3 comprises 14 residues. CDR1 MGHDK and CDR2 SYGVNS come from the germline V gene. Trimming removed 0 bases at V and 10 bases at J, with 15 bases between. The CDR3 spells CASSEYKDRRGAFF. The CDR3 nucleotides read TGTGCCAGCAGTGAATATAAAGACAGGCGGGGAGCTTTCTTT.

CDR3 sequence (DNA): TGCAGCTTTTCGGGACCTCTCAGAGATACGCAGTATTTT. Its protein product is CSFSGPLRDTQYF. V usage is TRBV29-1 and J usage is TRBJ2-3, with D perhaps given as TRBD1 or TRBD2 (5 bases each). CDR3 length equals 13 residues. The germline gives CDR1 SQVTM, CDR2 ANQGSEA. V was clipped by 8 bases and J by 5 bases, with 17 bases between them.

The gene calls are TRBV29-1 and TRBJ2-4; D gene unclear. The CDR3 contains 16 residues. Germline V CDR1 and CDR2: SQVTM, ANQGSEA. V lost 1 base and J 0 bases, leaving 13 bases between the germline ends. The CDR3 reads CSVEVRLVKAKNIQYF. In nucleotides, the CDR3 is TGCAGCGTTGAAGTGAGGCTAGTCAAAGCCAAAAACATTCAGTACTTC.

The V gene is TRBV29-1, the J gene TRBJ2-5; D call uncertain. The CDR3 has 13 residues. CDR1 is SQVTM and CDR2 is ANQGSEA in the germline V gene. Trimming took off 2 bases at V and 2 bases at J, with 9 bases between the two ends. The CDR3 nucleotides are TGCAGCGTTGAAAGCCTGAATCAAGAGACCCAGTACTTC. As protein: CSVESLNQETQYF.

This clone has more than one count but fewer than ten. The V gene is TRBV29-1, the J gene TRBJ2-3, with TRBD2 identical over 10 bases. V was clipped by 6 bases and J by 6 bases; unmatched bases: 3. Germline lookup yields CDR1 SQVTM and CDR2 ANQGSEA. CDR3 length: 12 amino acids. The chain's CDR3 is CSVGLALDTQYF. DNA for the CDR3: TGCAGCGTGGGACTAGCGCTTGATACGCAGTATTTT.

The chain uses TRBV19 and TRBJ2-7; tentatively, D is TRBD1 (5 bases). Germline CDR1 reads LNHDA; CDR2 reads SQIVND (reference sequence). Between the trimmed V and J ends, which lost 3 bases and 3 bases, there was a span of 12 bases. The CDR3 length is 14 residues. The CDR3 region is CASSISTARYEQYF. In DNA form, the CDR3 reads TGTGCCAGTAGTATCTCGACAGCACGCTACGAGCAGTACTTC. The full variable domain, its missing parts supplied by reference TRBV19 and TRBJ2-7, is DGGITQSPKYLFRKEGQNVTLSCEQNLNHDAMYWYRQDPGQGLRLIYYSQIVNDFQKGDIAEGYSVSREKKESFPLTVTSAQKNPTAFYLCASSISTARYEQYFGPGTRLTVT.

V gene TRBV10-3 combines with J gene TRBJ1-2, with unresolved D. Trimming left V 8 bases short and J 3 bases short, with 10 bases between. From germline, CDR1 is ENHRY and CDR2 SYGVKD. The CDR3 is 12 amino acids. CDR3 sequence: CAIQVADYGYTF. CDR3 DNA: TGTGCCATCCAGGTAGCGGACTATGGCTACACCTTC.

The gene calls are TRBV29-1 and TRBJ2-5; D not resolved. V lost 1 base and J 7 bases, leaving 7 bases between the germline ends. The CDR3 sequence is 11 residues long. CDR1 is SQVTM, CDR2 ANQGSEA, per germline. CDR3 residues: CSVEVLRTQYF. The CDR3 DNA is TGCAGCGTTGAAGTACTCCGGACCCAGTACTTC.

The rearrangement joins TRBV7-2 to TRBJ1-3; D remains unclear. The V and J ends lost 2 bases and 7 bases respectively, with 9 bases between them. The CDR3 has 13 amino acids. Germline lookup yields CDR1 SGHTA and CDR2 FQGNSA. For the CDR3, the DNA is TGTGCCAGCAGCTTATCAGGAGGCAACACCATATATTTT. Amino acid sequence: CASSLSGGNTIYF.

The CDR3 sequence: CAWSAMNTEAFF. The CDR3 DNA follows: TGTGCCTGGAGCGCGATGAACACTGAAGCTTTCTTT. This sequence joins TRBV30 and TRBJ1-1; D call uncertain. Germline V CDR1 and CDR2: GTSNPN, SVGIG (reference sequence). This CDR3 contains 12 residues. Between the trimmed V and J ends, which lost 3 bases and 0 bases, there was a span of 5 bases.

This clone was detected only a few times. The chain uses TRBV5-4 and TRBJ1-1, with 9 bases identical to TRBD1. Germline V gene sequence: CDR1 SGHNT, CDR2 YYREEE (reference sequence). The CDR3 totals 15 residues. The J segment lost 2 bases and the V segment lost 4 bases, leaving 6 bases of the junction unmatched. The DNA of the CDR3 is TGTGCCAGCAGCCGTAGGACAGGGGTAAACACTGAAGCTTTCTTT. Its protein is CASSRRTGVNTEAFF.

The rearrangement uses TRBV6-5 and TRBJ2-7; 9 bases fit TRBD1. This CDR3 region has 13 residues. J was trimmed by 6 bases and V by 5 bases; bases with no gene match: 5. Germline V gives CDR1 MNHEY, CDR2 SVGAGI. Here the CDR3 reads CASSRDRVFEQYF. In nucleotides, the CDR3 is TGTGCCAGCAGTAGGGACAGGGTGTTCGAGCAGTACTTC.

The chain combines TRBV30 with TRBJ2-2; 8 bases are a match to TRBD2. This CDR3 is 14 amino acids long. V dropped 6 bases and J dropped 3; count of bases not matched to a gene: 6. From germline, CDR1 is GTSNPN and CDR2 SVGIG (reference sequence). The CDR3 spells CACLLADYTGELFF. The CDR3 DNA is TGTGCCTGCTTACTAGCGGATTACACCGGGGAGCTGTTTTTT.

This clone turned up a few times. The genes are TRBV6-5 and TRBJ2-5; D might be TRBD1 or TRBD2, each matching 5 bases. V gave up 0 bases and J gave up 4 bases, with 12 bases separating them. Per germline, CDR1 MNHEY and CDR2 SVGAGI. This CDR3 has 15 amino acids. The CDR3 reads CASSYSNQRGETQYF. The CDR3 DNA reads TGTGCCAGCAGTTACTCGAATCAGAGGGGAGAGACCCAGTACTTC.